This TCR beta chain stems from a study of blood T cell repertoires in COVID-19. The germline CDR1 and CDR2 sequences are LNHDA and SQIVND (reference sequence). The ends lost 0 bases at V and 4 bases at J; junction bases unmatched: 4. This CDR3 comprises 15 residues. Original analysis: The authors estimated nucleated cell counts from reference gene primer amplification. Some clones are missing from TCRdb's copy, which holds only in-frame ones; the method was immunoSEQ multiplex PCR. The V and J calls and clone size come from that table; D and trimming were worked out from the DNA. The table has around 310,000 clones, 88% seen once.

This sequence originates from a man aged 25 to 40 who had recovered from COVID-19. This rearrangement joins TRBV19 to TRBJ2-3; TRBD2 matches at 7 bases. Material for sequencing was PBMCs or T cells enriched from blood (not recorded which). CDR3 residues: CASSIDSGPSDTQYF. CDR3 DNA sequence: TGTGCCAGTAGTATAGATAGCGGGCCCTCAGATACGCAGTATTTT.